Presented here are 29 T cell receptor beta chains from one specimen sequenced in a study of blood T cell repertoires in COVID-19. Generated by immunoSEQ multiplex PCR, the TCRdb table keeps only in-frame clones and is missing some. This repertoire shows roughly 430,000 clones, roughly 88% found once; its top ten account for approximately 2.1%. The sequenced sample was PBMCs or T cells enriched from blood (not recorded which). These TCRs come from a woman aged 40-49 years with acute COVID-19.

The chain links TRBV30 to TRBJ1-4; D may be TRBD1 (5 bases). The CDR3 contains 15 residues. The V gene lost 2 bases and the J gene lost 0 bases, with 10 bases spanning the gap. CDR1 GTSNPN and CDR2 SVGIG come from the germline V gene (reference sequence). The CDR3 DNA sequence: TGTGCCTGGAGTAGTGGGGCATCAACTAATGAAAAACTGTTTTTT. Translation: CAWSSGASTNEKLFF.

This clone was detected only once. The rearrangement uses TRBV6-5 and TRBJ1-2; TRBD1 is a possible D gene (6 bases). CDR1 and CDR2 from the germline V gene are MNHEY and SVGAGI. The germline V and J ends were trimmed by 5 bases and 7 bases, with 20 bases remaining between them. The length of the CDR3 is 15 residues. The chain's CDR3 is CASSPSRRGARGYTF. The CDR3 bases are TGTGCCAGCAGTCCCAGTCGTCGGGGGGCGCGTGGCTACACCTTC.

V gene TRBV27 combines with J gene TRBJ1-4; D uncertain. The length of the CDR3 is 19 residues. The germline V gene encodes CDR1 MNHEY and CDR2 SMNVEV (reference sequence). The ends were cut back, 2 bases at V and 0 bases at J, with 19 bases in the middle. This chain's CDR3 is CASSLRPVGVTATNEKLFF. The CDR3 DNA reads as TGTGCCAGCAGTTTACGCCCTGTGGGAGTAACTGCAACTAATGAAAAACTGTTTTTT.

The genes are TRBV3-1 (or the pseudogene TRBV3-2) and TRBJ1-5, with 11 bases lining up with TRBD1. CDR1 is LGHDT, CDR2 YNNKEL, per germline (reference sequence). The junction had 6 bases not matched to a gene; V was cut back by 2 bases and J by 6 bases. The CDR3 length is 16 residues. CDR3 sequence: CASSQHGQGAIQPQHF. The CDR3 DNA sequence: TGTGCCAGCAGCCAACACGGACAGGGGGCTATTCAGCCCCAGCATTTT.

The chain has TRBV4-1 and TRBJ1-5; 11 nucleotides align to TRBD1. This CDR3 region has 19 residues. Per the germline V gene, CDR1 is MGHRA and CDR2 is YSYEKL. After removal of 0 bases from V and 3 bases from J, the junction contained 10 bases not matched to a gene. The CDR3 is CASSQDLWDRGDYNQPQHF. In DNA, the CDR3 is TGCGCCAGCAGCCAAGATCTGTGGGACAGGGGGGATTACAATCAGCCCCAGCATTTT.

This clone has a single count. The chain is built from TRBV3-1 (or the pseudogene TRBV3-2) and TRBJ1-1, with D tentatively TRBD1 (6 bases). The CDR3 runs 15 residues. V was cut by 0 bases and J by 1 base, with 9 bases left in between. The germline CDR1 and CDR2 sequences are LGHDT and YNNKEL (reference sequence). CDR3 sequence (DNA): TGTGCCAGCAGCCAAGAAGCGGGGGCGAACACTGAAGCTTTCTTT. Its protein is CASSQEAGANTEAFF.

The V and J genes are TRBV2 and TRBJ2-1; 9 bases fit TRBD2. The CDR3 covers 16 residues. Germline V gene data show CDR1 as SNHLY and CDR2 as FYNNEI. After removal of 7 bases from V and 5 bases from J, the junction contained 12 bases not matched to a gene. CDR3 DNA: TGTGCCAGCATATTAAGCGCGGGGGGGACGAACAATGAGCAGTTCTTC. This encodes CASILSAGGTNNEQFF.

This chain joins TRBV29-1 and TRBJ2-7, with TRBD2 identical over 8 bases. The CDR3 runs 13 residues. Unmatched junction bases numbered 11, after V lost 7 bases and J lost 6 bases. From germline, CDR1 is SQVTM and CDR2 ANQGSEA. The CDR3 DNA sequence: TGCAGCGCTACCCAAGTCAGCGGGGGCGAGCAGTACTTC. It encodes CSATQVSGGEQYF.

This chain connects TRBV5-1 to TRBJ1-1; a possible D gene is TRBD1 (6 bases). The length of the CDR3 is 15 residues. The ends were cut back, 1 base at V and 4 bases at J, with 14 bases in the middle. The germline CDR1 and CDR2 sequences are SGHRS and YFSETQ. This CDR3 is CASSLWGQTSTEAFF. CDR3 DNA: TGCGCCAGCAGCTTGTGGGGGCAGACGAGCACTGAAGCTTTCTTT.

The V call is TRBV19, the J call TRBJ2-2; weak D call: TRBD1 (6 bases). V was cut by 9 bases and J by 6 bases, with 23 bases left in between. This CDR3 is built from 16 residues. The V gene's germline CDR1 is LNHDA and CDR2 SQIVND (reference sequence). For the CDR3, the DNA is TGTGCCAGCTGTGAGAATGGCCAGGGGTTATCCGGGGAGCTGTTTTTT. This encodes CASCENGQGLSGELFF. The variable domain in full, completed from reference TRBV19 and TRBJ2-2, reads DGGITQSPKYLFRKEGQNVTLSCEQNLNHDAMYWYRQDPGQGLRLIYYSQIVNDFQKGDIAEGYSVSREKKESFPLTVTSAQKNPTAFYLCASCENGQGLSGELFFGEGSRLTVL.

The chain uses TRBV2 and TRBJ1-3, with D maybe TRBD1 (5 bases). The CDR3 totals 17 residues. V lost 8 bases, J lost 1 base, and 21 bases lay in between. The germline CDR1 and CDR2 sequences are SNHLY and FYNNEI. The CDR3 sequence is CASGAFPPGVSGNTIYF. As DNA, the CDR3 is TGTGCCAGCGGGGCCTTCCCCCCGGGGGTATCTGGAAACACCATATATTTT.

This clone has just one count. The chain joins TRBV7-2 to TRBJ2-7; the match to TRBD2 covers 7 bases. After removal of 2 bases from V and 5 bases from J, the junction contained 9 bases not matched to a gene. Germline V gene data show CDR1 as SGHTA and CDR2 as FQGNSA. The CDR3 sequence is 15 residues long. The CDR3 region is CASSLIGRATDEQYF. For the CDR3, the DNA is TGTGCCAGCAGCTTAATAGGGAGGGCTACGGACGAGCAGTACTTC.

The chain uses TRBV4-1 and TRBJ2-1; TRBD2 agrees at 7 bases. The CDR3 consists of 17 residues. Germline loops: CDR1 MGHRA, CDR2 YSYEKL. V shed 1 base, J shed 3 bases, and the junction held 9 bases outside the gene matches. The CDR3 DNA sequence: TGCGCCAGCAGCCAAGGCCTCGGGACTACCCACTACAATGAGCAGTTCTTC. Amino acid sequence: CASSQGLGTTHYNEQFF.

J is TRBJ2-1 and V is TRBV12-3 or TRBV12-4, with D tentatively TRBD2 (6 bases). V was cut by 8 bases and J by 7 bases, with 15 bases left in between. The CDR3 extends over 13 amino acids. The CDR3 loop is CASGDSLANEQFF. Here the CDR3 DNA reads TGTGCCAGCGGGGATTCTCTAGCGAATGAGCAGTTCTTC.

The chain employs TRBV18 and TRBJ1-1; the D gene is possibly TRBD1 (6 bases). Germline assignment: CDR1 KGHSH and CDR2 LQKENI. V was shortened by 0 bases and J by 3 bases, with 11 bases between the two germline ends. CDR3 length: 15 amino acids. This CDR3 is CASSPPLGHHTEAFF. In nucleotides, the CDR3 is TGTGCCAGCTCACCACCCTTGGGACATCACACTGAAGCTTTCTTT.

CDR3 in amino acids: CAISLTGGRNGPNYGYTF. The CDR3 coding sequence is TGTGCCATCAGTTTAACAGGGGGCCGCAACGGACCTAACTATGGCTACACCTTC. V and J are TRBV10-3 and TRBJ1-2, with 9 bases fitting TRBD1. The length of the CDR3 is 18 residues. Germline lookup yields CDR1 ENHRY and CDR2 SYGVKD. J gave up 0 bases and V 5 bases, and 13 bases lay outside the gene matches.

This clone was seen only a few times. The chain recombines TRBV29-1 with TRBJ2-7; the D gene is possibly TRBD1 (5 bases). V shed 5 bases and J shed 6 bases, with 11 bases lying between them. The CDR3 loop spans 11 amino acids. Germline V gene data show CDR1 as SQVTM and CDR2 as ANQGSEA. The CDR3 loop reads CSVSRDSEQYF. CDR3 in DNA: TGCAGCGTTTCCAGGGATAGCGAGCAGTACTTC.

This clone was found once. The V gene is TRBV7-6, the J gene TRBJ1-5, with 10 bases that match TRBD1. The V gene's germline CDR1 is SGHVS and CDR2 FNYEAQ. This CDR3 has 14 amino acids. V lost 3 bases and J lost 5; bases outside the gene matches: 1. The CDR3 nucleotides are TGTGCCAGCAGCTTGGGACAGGGGTATCAGCCCCAGCATTTT. Amino acids: CASSLGQGYQPQHF.

This clone was picked up one time. The chain carries TRBV24-1 and TRBJ2-1; D is uncertain. The CDR3 contains 14 residues. The germline gives CDR1 KGHDR, CDR2 SFDVKD. V was shortened by 4 bases and J by 9 bases, with 15 bases between the two germline ends. The chain's CDR3 is CATSDPPQVAEQFF. Written as DNA, the CDR3 is TGTGCCACCAGTGACCCCCCCCAGGTCGCTGAGCAGTTCTTC.

The CDR3 DNA reads TGTGCCAGTAGTATAGTAAGCGGTGAAACCTACGAGCAGTACTTC. This codes for CASSIVSGETYEQYF. The rearrangement uses TRBV19 and TRBJ2-7; perhaps TRBD2 as D (5 bases). The CDR3 has 15 residues. Germline V gives CDR1 LNHDA, CDR2 SQIVND (reference sequence). V gave up 1 base and J gave up 2 bases, with 12 bases separating them.

As concerns this clone: This sample also contains other DNA sequences that code for the same CDR3. The chain combines TRBV30 with TRBJ1-5, with D possibly matching TRBD1 (6 bases). V dropped 0 bases and J dropped 5 bases, with 8 bases sitting between them. Per the germline V gene, CDR1 is GTSNPN and CDR2 is SVGIG (reference sequence). This CDR3 spans 13 amino acids. CDR3 bases: TGTGCCTGGAGTGTAGGGGGGGATCAGCCCCAGCATTTT. Protein sequence: CAWSVGGDQPQHF.

The rearrangement links TRBV5-1 to TRBJ2-5; D may be TRBD2 (6 bases). Germline loops: CDR1 SGHRS, CDR2 YFSETQ. This CDR3 is built from 15 residues. V was pared by 1 base and J by 3 bases, with 13 bases between. The CDR3 coding sequence is TGCGCCAGCAGCTTGAGCCGGCCGGGGGAAGAGACCCAGTACTTC. Protein sequence: CASSLSRPGEETQYF.

This clone turned up a few times. The chain recombines TRBV24-1 with TRBJ1-2; 8 bases fit TRBD1. The length of the CDR3 is 13 residues. The germline gives CDR1 KGHDR, CDR2 SFDVKD. V shed 9 bases and J 4 bases; nucleotides not matched to a gene: 6. The CDR3 DNA follows: TGTGCCACCGCTCCCGACAGGGGCTATGGCTACACCTTC. Translating gives CATAPDRGYGYTF.

The rearrangement joins TRBV24-1 to TRBJ1-4, with D possibly TRBD1 on 5 matching bases. Per the germline V gene, CDR1 is KGHDR and CDR2 is SFDVKD. The V end was cut by 3 bases, the J end by 3 bases, with 10 bases between. There are 15 residues in the CDR3. The CDR3 here is CATSDDTGPNEKLFF. CDR3 DNA sequence: TGTGCCACCAGTGATGATACAGGACCTAATGAAAAACTGTTTTTT.

The rearrangement uses TRBV2 and TRBJ2-4; no firm D call. The CDR3 spans 15 residues. Trimming cost V 0 bases and J 8 bases, with 14 bases left between them. Germline CDR1 and CDR2: SNHLY and FYNNEI. CDR3 coding DNA: TGTGCCAGCAGTGAAGCGCAGCAGGTTGGTGACATTCAGTACTTC. Residues: CASSEAQQVGDIQYF. The full variable domain, rest sourced from reference TRBV2 and TRBJ2-4, is EPEVTQTPSHQVTQMGQEVILRCVPISNHLYFYWYRQILGQKVEFLVSFYNNEISEKSEIFDDQFSVERPDGSNFTLKIRSTKLEDSAMYFCASSEAQQVGDIQYFGAGTRLSVL.

The rearrangement links TRBV3-1 (or the pseudogene TRBV3-2) to TRBJ2-3; tentative D call: TRBD2 (6 bases). Germline CDR1 is LGHDT and CDR2 is YNNKEL (reference sequence). V was shortened by 2 bases and J by 1 base, with 25 bases between the two germline ends. The CDR3 loop spans 20 amino acids. The CDR3 coding sequence is TGTGCCAGCAGCCAACTTACAAGGGCTTTCGCGGGGAGCCGCACAGATACGCAGTATTTT. This gives the protein CASSQLTRAFAGSRTDTQYF.

The chain employs TRBV12-3 or TRBV12-4 and TRBJ2-7, with a weak D call TRBD2 (5 bases). This CDR3 contains 13 residues. The germline V and J ends were trimmed by 9 bases and 1 base, with 13 bases remaining between them. This CDR3 reads CASRVEGSYEQYF. The CDR3 DNA reads TGTGCCAGTCGAGTCGAGGGTTCCTACGAGCAGTACTTC.

This clone was seen at least ten times. This chain links TRBV5-8 with TRBJ2-1; unclear D gene. The ends were cut back, 0 bases at V and 5 bases at J, with 9 bases in the middle. The CDR3 has 14 residues. CDR1 is SGHTS, CDR2 YDEGEE, per germline. CDR3 sequence: CASSLASVHNEQFF. The CDR3 DNA reads TGTGCCAGCAGCTTGGCCAGTGTCCACAATGAGCAGTTCTTC.

This clone was picked up a small number of times. The chain couples TRBV3-1 (or the pseudogene TRBV3-2) to TRBJ2-7, with 9 positions matching TRBD1. V shed 4 bases and J 5 bases; nucleotides not matched to a gene: 6. The CDR3 totals 14 residues. CDR1 and CDR2 (germline): LGHDT, YNNKEL (reference sequence). The CDR3: CASSPRDREHEQYF. CDR3 nucleotide sequence: TGTGCCAGCAGCCCGCGGGACAGGGAACACGAGCAGTACTTC.